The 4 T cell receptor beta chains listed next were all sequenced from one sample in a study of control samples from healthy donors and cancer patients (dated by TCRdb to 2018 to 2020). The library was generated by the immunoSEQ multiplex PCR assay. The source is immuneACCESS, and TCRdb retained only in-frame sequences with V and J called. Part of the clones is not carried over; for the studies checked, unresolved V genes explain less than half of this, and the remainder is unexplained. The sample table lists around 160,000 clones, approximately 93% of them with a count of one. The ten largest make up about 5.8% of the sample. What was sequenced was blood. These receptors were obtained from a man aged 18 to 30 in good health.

CDR3 coding DNA: TGCGCCAGCAGCTTGGAAGGGCAGGCCCTAGGGAACTATGGCTACACCTTC. Amino acids: CASSLEGQALGNYGYTF. The V gene is TRBV5-1, the J gene TRBJ1-2; D gene unclear. V gave up 0 bases and J gave up 2 bases, with 17 bases separating them. The CDR3 runs to 17 residues. Per germline, CDR1 SGHRS and CDR2 YFSETQ.

CDR3 sequence (DNA): TGTGCCAGTAGTAGTAACAGGGGTAGAAACATTCAGTACTTC. It encodes CASSSNRGRNIQYF. This chain links TRBV19 with TRBJ2-4; 7 nucleotides match TRBD1. V shed 4 bases and J 6 bases; nucleotides not matched to a gene: 6. The CDR3 consists of 14 residues. Germline V gives CDR1 LNHDA, CDR2 SQIVND (reference sequence).

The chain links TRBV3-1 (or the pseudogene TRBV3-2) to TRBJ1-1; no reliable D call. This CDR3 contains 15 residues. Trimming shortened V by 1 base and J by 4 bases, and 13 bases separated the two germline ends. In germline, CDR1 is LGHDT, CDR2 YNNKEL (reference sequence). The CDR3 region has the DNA TGTGCCAGCAGCCAAGTTACGGTTGTTCGCACTGAAGCTTTCTTT. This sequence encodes CASSQVTVVRTEAFF.

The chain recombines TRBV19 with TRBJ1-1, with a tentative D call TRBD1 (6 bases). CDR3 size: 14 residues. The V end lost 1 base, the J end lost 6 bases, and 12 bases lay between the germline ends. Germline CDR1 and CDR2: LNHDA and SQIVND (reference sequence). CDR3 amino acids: CASSIGGGLAEAFF. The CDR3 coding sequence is TGTGCCAGTAGTATAGGGGGGGGGCTCGCTGAAGCTTTCTTT.